Shown below are 9 T cell receptor beta chains from a single sample sequenced in a study of cytomegalovirus exposure and HLA in healthy donors. PCR employed 60 Vbeta and 13 Jbeta primers. Assay: immunoSEQ multiplex PCR; the TCRdb copy retains only in-frame clones and omits some. In the table there are some 180,000 clones, roughly 80% of which are singletons. The sequencing sample was made of PBMCs. The receptors come from a man aged 40-55 years in good health and CMV-seropositive.

This chain joins TRBV10-3 and TRBJ2-2; 9 bases line up with TRBD2. The V gene end was trimmed by 10 bases and the J gene end by 7 bases; junction bases not matched to a gene: 10. Germline CDR1 is ENHRY and CDR2 is SYGVKD. The CDR3 sequence is 14 residues long. CDR3 coding DNA: TGTGCCAGCACCTTAGCGGGAGCGGGCGGGGAGCTGTTTTTT. It specifies CASTLAGAGGELFF.

V and J are TRBV27 and TRBJ2-7, with 7 bases that match TRBD2. Germline V CDR1 and CDR2: MNHEY, SMNVEV (reference sequence). This CDR3 is built from 15 residues. The V gene end was trimmed by 0 bases and the J gene end by 1 base; junction bases not matched to a gene: 3. The CDR3 DNA reads as TGTGCCAGCAGTTTATCAGCAGCGGGGTCCTACGAGCAGTACTTC. This codes for CASSLSAAGSYEQYF.

The chain carries TRBV28 and TRBJ2-7, with D possibly TRBD1 on 6 matching bases. V was shortened by 3 bases and J by 0 bases, with 9 bases between the two germline ends. The CDR3 runs 14 residues. Looked up from germline, CDR1 is MDHEN and CDR2 is SYDVKM. The CDR3 coding sequence is TGTGCCAGCAGTTTTGGACAGAACTCCTACGAGCAGTACTTC. This translates into CASSFGQNSYEQYF.

The rearrangement links TRBV5-1 to TRBJ2-5; D is uncertain. The assigned J gene may be wrong: the sequence end matches TRBJ2-7 better. The germline V gene encodes CDR1 SGHRS and CDR2 YFSETQ. This CDR3 is built from 15 residues. In nucleotides, the CDR3 is TGCGCCAGCAGCTCTGGGCAGGTTGAGTCCTACGAGCAGTACTTC. Encoded protein: CASSSGQVESYEQYF.

V gene TRBV15 combines with J gene TRBJ1-1, with D possibly matching TRBD1 (6 bases). The CDR3 extends over 15 amino acids. Trimming left V 3 bases short and J 1 base short, with 12 bases between. Germline V CDR1 and CDR2: LNHNV, YYDKDF (reference sequence). The CDR3, as DNA: TGTGCCACCAGCAGGTCAGGACAGCCGAACACTGAAGCTTTCTTT. This gives the protein CATSRSGQPNTEAFF. Full variable domain (outside the CDR3, taken from reference TRBV15 and TRBJ1-1): DAMVIQNPRYQVTQFGKPVTLSCSQTLNHNVMYWYQQKSSQAPKLLFHYYDKDFNNEADTPDNFQSRRPNTSFCFLDIRSPGLGDTAMYLCATSRSGQPNTEAFFGQGTRLTVV.

Comments on this clone: A junction boundary mismatches the germline segment, possibly from a read error. The chain uses TRBV5-1 and TRBJ2-1; 13 bases map to TRBD2. The CDR3 contains 16 residues. Germline assignment: CDR1 SGHRS and CDR2 YFSETQ. CDR3 in amino acids: CASSLGTSGIYNEQFF. The CDR3 DNA sequence: TGTGCCAGCAGCTTGGGGACTAGCGGGATTTACAATGAGCAGTTCTTC.

This clone has a single count. The rearrangement joins TRBV12-5 to TRBJ1-5; possible D gene TRBD1, 5 bases. Germline lookup yields CDR1 LGHNT and CDR2 FRNRAP. CDR3 length: 15 amino acids. Trimming took 1 base from V and 0 from J, leaving 7 bases between them. CDR3 nucleotide sequence: TGTGCTAGTGGTTTGGAGGGACTTAGCAATCAGCCCCAGCATTTT. The encoded protein is CASGLEGLSNQPQHF.

The V gene is TRBV19, the J gene TRBJ2-7; perhaps TRBD2 as D (5 bases). The CDR3 is 13 residues long. Germline V lookup: CDR1 LNHDA, CDR2 SQIVND (reference sequence). V gave up 5 bases and J gave up 3 bases, with 11 bases separating them. The DNA of the CDR3 is TGTGCCAGTAGTTTGGGAGACTACTACGAGCAGTACTTC. It encodes CASSLGDYYEQYF.

This clone was found once. The chain carries TRBV11-2 and TRBJ2-1, with D unresolved. Germline V gene data show CDR1 as SGHAT and CDR2 as FQNNGV. Trimming stripped 4 bases from V and 0 bases from J, with 7 bases between. The CDR3 has 14 amino acids. CDR3 protein: CASSYLVSYNEQFF. In DNA form, the CDR3 reads TGTGCCAGCAGCTACTTAGTCTCCTACAATGAGCAGTTCTTC.